This T cell receptor beta chain is drawn from a study of blood T cells in healthy people across ages. About the research overall: About one barcoded TCR beta cDNA was captured per two T cells.

A sample-barcoded 5' primer and a J-beta primer mix were used in a second PCR of roughly 7 to 11 cycles. One entry per CDR3 protein, called by TCRdb with MiXCR from the 5' RACE reads. The sample shows about 930,000 distinct CDR3 sequences, under 35% of them seen only once. Study findings and constraints: The unsorted PBMCs prevented any conclusive comparison of naive versus antigen-experienced cells.

For this clonotype: Its antigen is not identified.

Germline lookup yields CDR1 LGHNA and CDR2 YSLEER. There are 17 residues in the CDR3. V was clipped by 4 bases and J by 8 bases, with 23 bases between them. These data were likewise used in another study, on T cells of mothers and their children. That source adds: There were over 10 million TCR beta CDR3 reads from each mother and about 3 million from each child. Thymic selection molds TCR recombination output in a comparable way in related and unrelated pairs.

This clonotype was obtained from a woman aged 40 to 50 in good health. The chain couples TRBV4-3 to TRBJ2-2; TRBD2 might be the D (7 bases). Sequences were obtained from blood. This CDR3 is CASSRFWGGADQGELFF. DNA of the CDR3: TGCGCCAGCAGCCGATTTTGGGGGGGGGCCGATCAAGGGGAGCTGTTTTTT.